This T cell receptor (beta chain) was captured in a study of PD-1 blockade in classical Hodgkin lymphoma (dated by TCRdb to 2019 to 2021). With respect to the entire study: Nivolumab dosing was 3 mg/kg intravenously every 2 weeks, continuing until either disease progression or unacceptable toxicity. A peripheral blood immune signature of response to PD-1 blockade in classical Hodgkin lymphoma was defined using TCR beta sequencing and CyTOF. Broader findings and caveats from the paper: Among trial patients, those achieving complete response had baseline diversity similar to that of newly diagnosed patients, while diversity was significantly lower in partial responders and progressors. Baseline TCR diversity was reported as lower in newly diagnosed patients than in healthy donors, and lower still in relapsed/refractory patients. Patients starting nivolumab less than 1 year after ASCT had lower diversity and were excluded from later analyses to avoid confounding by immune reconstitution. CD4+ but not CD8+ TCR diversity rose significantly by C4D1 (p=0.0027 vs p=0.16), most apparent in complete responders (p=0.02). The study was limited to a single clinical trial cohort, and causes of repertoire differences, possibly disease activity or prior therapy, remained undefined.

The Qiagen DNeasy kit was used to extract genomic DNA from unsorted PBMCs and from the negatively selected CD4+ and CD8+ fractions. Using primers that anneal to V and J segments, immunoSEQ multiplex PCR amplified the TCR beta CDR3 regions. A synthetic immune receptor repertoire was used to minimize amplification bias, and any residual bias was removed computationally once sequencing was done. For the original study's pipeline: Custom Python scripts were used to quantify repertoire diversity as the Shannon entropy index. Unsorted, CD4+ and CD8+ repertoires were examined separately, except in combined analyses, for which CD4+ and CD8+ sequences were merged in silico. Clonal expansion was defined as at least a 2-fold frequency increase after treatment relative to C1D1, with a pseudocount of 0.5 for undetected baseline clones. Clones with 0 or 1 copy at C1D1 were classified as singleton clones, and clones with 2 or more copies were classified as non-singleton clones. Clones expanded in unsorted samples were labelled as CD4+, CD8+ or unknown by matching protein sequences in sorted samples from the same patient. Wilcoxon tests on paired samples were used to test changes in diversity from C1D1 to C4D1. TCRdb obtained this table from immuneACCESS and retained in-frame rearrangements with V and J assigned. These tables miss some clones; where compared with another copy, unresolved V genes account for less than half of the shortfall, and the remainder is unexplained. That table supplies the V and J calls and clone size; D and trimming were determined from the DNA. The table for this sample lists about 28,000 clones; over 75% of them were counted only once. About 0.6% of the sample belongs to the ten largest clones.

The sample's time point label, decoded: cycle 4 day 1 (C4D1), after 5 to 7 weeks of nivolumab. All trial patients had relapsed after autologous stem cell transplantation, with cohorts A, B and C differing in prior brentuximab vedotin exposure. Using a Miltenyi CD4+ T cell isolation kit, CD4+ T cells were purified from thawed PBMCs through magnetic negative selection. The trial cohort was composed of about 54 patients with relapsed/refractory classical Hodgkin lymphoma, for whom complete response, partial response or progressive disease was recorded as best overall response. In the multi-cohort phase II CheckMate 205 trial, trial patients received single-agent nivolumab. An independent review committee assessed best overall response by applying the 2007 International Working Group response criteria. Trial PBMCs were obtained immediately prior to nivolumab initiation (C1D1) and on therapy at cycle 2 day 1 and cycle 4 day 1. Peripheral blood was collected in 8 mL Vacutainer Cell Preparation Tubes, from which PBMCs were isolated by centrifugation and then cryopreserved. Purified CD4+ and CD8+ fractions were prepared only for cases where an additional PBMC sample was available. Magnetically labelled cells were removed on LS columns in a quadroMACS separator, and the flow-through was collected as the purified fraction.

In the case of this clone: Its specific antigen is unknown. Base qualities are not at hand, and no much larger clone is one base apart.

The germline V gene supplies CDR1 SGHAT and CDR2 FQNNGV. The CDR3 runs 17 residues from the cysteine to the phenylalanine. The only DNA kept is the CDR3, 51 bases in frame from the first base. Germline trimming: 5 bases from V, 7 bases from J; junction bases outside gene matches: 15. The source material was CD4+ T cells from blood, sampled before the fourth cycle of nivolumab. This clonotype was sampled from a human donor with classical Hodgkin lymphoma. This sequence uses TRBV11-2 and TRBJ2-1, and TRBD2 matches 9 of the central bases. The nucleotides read TGTGCCAGCAGCCTTTCCCCGGGACTAGCTATCGATAATGAGCAGTTCTTC. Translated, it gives CASSLSPGLAIDNEQFF.